This T cell receptor beta chain was sequenced during a study of T cell responses to AZD1222 COVID-19 vaccine. Study-level points and caveats: Baseline seropositivity characterized only 5 to 7 AZD1222 recipients. Recipients of two AZD1222 doses showed rising Spike-specific TCR breadth and depth.

Some clones are missing from TCRdb's copy, which holds only in-frame ones; the method was immunoSEQ multiplex PCR. The sample has roughly 120,000 clones, 90% to 95% seen once. Details on this clone: Its antigen is unknown.

The CDR3 contains 14 residues. Germline V CDR1 and CDR2: SGDLS, YYNGEE. The V gene lost 3 bases and the J gene lost 0 bases, with 8 bases spanning the gap. J is TRBJ2-3 and V is TRBV9; the D gene is possibly TRBD1 (5 bases). The sequences come from peripheral blood, collected on day 0 of AZD1222 vaccination. This clonotype was sampled from an adult in good health. The CDR3 protein is CASSAGISTDTQYF. The CDR3, as DNA: TGTGCCAGCAGCGCAGGGATAAGCACAGATACGCAGTATTTT.